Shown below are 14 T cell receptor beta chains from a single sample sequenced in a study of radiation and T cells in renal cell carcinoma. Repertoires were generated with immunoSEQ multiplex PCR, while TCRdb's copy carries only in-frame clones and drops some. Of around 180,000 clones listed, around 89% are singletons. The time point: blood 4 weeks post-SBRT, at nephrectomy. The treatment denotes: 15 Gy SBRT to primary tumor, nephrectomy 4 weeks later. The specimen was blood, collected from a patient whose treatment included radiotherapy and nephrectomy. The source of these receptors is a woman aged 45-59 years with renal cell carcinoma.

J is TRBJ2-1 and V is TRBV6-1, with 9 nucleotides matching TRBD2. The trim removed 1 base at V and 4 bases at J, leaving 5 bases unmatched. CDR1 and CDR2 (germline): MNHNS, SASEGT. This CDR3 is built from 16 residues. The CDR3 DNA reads TGTGCCAGCAGTGAAGGGCCAGCGGGGGGTTACAATGAGCAGTTCTTC. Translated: CASSEGPAGGYNEQFF.

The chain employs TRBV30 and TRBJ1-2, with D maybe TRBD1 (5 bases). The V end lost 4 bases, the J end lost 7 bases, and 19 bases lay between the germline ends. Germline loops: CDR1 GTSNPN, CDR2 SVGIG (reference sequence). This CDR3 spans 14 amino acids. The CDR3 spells CAWNQGPQRGGYTF. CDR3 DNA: TGTGCCTGGAACCAGGGACCCCAAAGAGGTGGCTACACCTTC.

DNA for the CDR3: TGTGCCAGCAGTGAAGCGCTGAGGGGCTTTGCAACTAATGAAAAACTGTTTTTT. Its protein is CASSEALRGFATNEKLFF. The chain couples TRBV6-1 to TRBJ1-4; D perhaps matches TRBD1 (5 bases). Germline values: CDR1 MNHNS, CDR2 SASEGT. The V and J ends lost 0 bases and 0 bases respectively, with 14 bases between them. The CDR3 runs 18 residues.

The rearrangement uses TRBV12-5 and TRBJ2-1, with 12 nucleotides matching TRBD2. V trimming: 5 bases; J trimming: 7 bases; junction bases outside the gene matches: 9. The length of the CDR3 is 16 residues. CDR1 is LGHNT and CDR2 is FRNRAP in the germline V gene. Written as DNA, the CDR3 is TGTGCTAGTGGTCTTCCTAGCGGGGGGGCAAGGAATGAGCAGTTCTTC. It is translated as CASGLPSGGARNEQFF.

DNA of the CDR3: TGTGCCAGCAGCTTGGTGTCAGGCGGAAACACCATATATTTT. Its translation is CASSLVSGGNTIYF. The chain uses TRBV5-5 and TRBJ1-3; D ambiguous. Trimming removed 0 bases at V and 4 bases at J, with 8 bases between. The CDR3 consists of 14 residues. Germline CDR1 SGHKS, CDR2 YYEKEE (reference sequence).

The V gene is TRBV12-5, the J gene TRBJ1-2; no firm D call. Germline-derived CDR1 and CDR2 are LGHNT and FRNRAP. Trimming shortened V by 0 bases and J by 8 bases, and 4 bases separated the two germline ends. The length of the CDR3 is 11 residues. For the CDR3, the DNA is TGTGCTAGTGGTTTGGTCCGGGGCTACACCTTC. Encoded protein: CASGLVRGYTF.

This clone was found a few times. CDR3 in DNA: TGCGCCAGCAGCCAAGAAAGGGGGTCAGGGTCACCCCTCCACTTT. Translating it yields CASSQERGSGSPLHF. This sequence joins TRBV4-1 and TRBJ1-6, with TRBD1 as a possible D gene (6 bases). Germline V lookup: CDR1 MGHRA, CDR2 YSYEKL. V lost 0 bases and J 10 bases, leaving 13 bases between the germline ends. This CDR3 region has 15 residues.

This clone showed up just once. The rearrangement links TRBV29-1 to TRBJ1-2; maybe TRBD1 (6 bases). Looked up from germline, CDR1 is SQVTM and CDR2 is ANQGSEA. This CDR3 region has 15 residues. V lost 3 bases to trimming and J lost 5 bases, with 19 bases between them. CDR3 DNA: TGCAGCGTTGAGGAGACCAGGGGCCAGGAATATGGCTACACCTTC. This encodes CSVEETRGQEYGYTF.

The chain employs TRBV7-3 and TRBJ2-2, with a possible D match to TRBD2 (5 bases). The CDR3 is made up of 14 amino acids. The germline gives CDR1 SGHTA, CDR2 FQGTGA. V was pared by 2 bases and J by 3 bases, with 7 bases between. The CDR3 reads CASSLRGDTGELFF. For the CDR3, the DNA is TGTGCCAGCAGCTTACGGGGTGACACCGGGGAGCTGTTTTTT.

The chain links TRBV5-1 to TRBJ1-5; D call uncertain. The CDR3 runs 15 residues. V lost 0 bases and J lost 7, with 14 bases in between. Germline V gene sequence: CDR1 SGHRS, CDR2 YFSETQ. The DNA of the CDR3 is TGCGCCAGCAGCTTGGTCCCGGGATCCGAACAGCCCCAGCATTTT. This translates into CASSLVPGSEQPQHF.

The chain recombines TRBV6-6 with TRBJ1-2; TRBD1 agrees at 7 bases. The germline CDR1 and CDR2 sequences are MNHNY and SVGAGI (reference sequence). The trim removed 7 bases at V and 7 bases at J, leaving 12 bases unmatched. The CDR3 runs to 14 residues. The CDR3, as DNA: TGTGCCAGCATTTTTGGGGACAGCTTCGGTGGCTACACCTTC. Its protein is CASIFGDSFGGYTF.

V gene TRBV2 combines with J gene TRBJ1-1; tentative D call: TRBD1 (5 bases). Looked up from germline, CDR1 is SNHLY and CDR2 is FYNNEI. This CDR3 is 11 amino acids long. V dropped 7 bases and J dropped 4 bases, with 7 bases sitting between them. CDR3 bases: TGTGCCAGCATGAGGGGCACTGAAGCTTTCTTT. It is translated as CASMRGTEAFF. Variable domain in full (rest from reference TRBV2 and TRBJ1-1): EPEVTQTPSHQVTQMGQEVILRCVPISNHLYFYWYRQILGQKVEFLVSFYNNEISEKSEIFDDQFSVERPDGSNFTLKIRSTKLEDSAMYFCASMRGTEAFFGQGTRLTVV.

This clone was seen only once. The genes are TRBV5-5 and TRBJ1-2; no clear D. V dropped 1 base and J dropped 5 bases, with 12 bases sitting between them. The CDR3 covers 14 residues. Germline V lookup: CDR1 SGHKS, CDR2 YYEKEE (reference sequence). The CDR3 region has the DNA TGTGCCAGCAGCTTGAACCCCGATTTATATGGCTACACCTTC. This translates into CASSLNPDLYGYTF.

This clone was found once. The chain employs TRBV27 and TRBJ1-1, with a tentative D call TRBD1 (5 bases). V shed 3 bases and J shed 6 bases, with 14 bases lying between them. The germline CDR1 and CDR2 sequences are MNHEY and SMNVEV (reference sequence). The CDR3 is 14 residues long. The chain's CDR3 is CASSLVGRVSEAFF. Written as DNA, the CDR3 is TGTGCCAGCAGTTTGGTGGGCAGGGTATCTGAAGCTTTCTTT.